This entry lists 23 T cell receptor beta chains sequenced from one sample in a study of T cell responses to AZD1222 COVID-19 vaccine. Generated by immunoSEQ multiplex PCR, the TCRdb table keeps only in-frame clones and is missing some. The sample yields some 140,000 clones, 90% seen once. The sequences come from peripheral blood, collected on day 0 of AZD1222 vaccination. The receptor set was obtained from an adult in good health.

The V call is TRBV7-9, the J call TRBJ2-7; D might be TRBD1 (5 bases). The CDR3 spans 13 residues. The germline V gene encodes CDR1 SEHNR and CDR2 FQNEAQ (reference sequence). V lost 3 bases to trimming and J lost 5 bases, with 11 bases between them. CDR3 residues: CASSFPQAHEQYF. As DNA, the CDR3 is TGTGCCAGCAGCTTCCCACAGGCCCACGAGCAGTACTTC.

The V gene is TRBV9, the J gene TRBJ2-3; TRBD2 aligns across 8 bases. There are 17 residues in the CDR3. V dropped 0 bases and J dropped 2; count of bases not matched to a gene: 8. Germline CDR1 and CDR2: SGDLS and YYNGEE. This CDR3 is CASSVEAGGVYTDTQYF. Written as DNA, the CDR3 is TGTGCCAGCAGCGTAGAGGCGGGGGGAGTTTACACAGATACGCAGTATTTT.

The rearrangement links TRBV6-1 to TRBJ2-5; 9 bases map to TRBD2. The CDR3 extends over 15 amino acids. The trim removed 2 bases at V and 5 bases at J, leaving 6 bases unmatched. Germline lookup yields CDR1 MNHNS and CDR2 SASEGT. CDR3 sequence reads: CASSEWREGRETQYF. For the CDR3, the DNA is TGTGCCAGCAGTGAATGGCGGGAGGGGCGGGAGACCCAGTACTTC.

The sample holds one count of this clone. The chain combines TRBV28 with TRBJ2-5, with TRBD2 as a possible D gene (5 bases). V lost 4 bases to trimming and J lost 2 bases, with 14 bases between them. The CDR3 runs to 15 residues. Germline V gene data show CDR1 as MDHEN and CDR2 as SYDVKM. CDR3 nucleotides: TGTGCCAGCAGTTCCTCGGGGTTTGGGCAAGAGACCCAGTACTTC. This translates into CASSSSGFGQETQYF.

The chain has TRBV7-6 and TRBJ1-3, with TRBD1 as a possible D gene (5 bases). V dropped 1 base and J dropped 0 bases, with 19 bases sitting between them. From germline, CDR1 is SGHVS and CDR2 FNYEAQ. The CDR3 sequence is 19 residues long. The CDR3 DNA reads TGTGCCAGCAGCTTAGGGGCCCGGCCCGGGGGGAGCTCTGGAAACACCATATATTTT. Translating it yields CASSLGARPGGSSGNTIYF.

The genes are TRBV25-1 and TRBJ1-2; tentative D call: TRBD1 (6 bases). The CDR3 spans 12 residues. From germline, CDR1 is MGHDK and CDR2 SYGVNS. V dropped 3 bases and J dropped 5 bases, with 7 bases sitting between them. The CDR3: CASSDRGYGYTF. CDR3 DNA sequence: TGTGCCAGCAGTGACAGGGGTTATGGCTACACCTTC.

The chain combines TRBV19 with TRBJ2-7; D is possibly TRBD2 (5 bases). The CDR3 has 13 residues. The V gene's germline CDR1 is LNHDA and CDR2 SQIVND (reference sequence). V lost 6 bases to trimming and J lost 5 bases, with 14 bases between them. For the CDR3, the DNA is TGTGCCAGTAGGCTTACGGTGGAGGACGAGCAGTACTTC. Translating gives CASRLTVEDEQYF.

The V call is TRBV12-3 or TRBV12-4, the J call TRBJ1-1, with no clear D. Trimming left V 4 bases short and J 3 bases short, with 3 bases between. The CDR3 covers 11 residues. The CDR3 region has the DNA TGTGCCAGCAGTTCTTACACTGAAGCTTTCTTT. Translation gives CASSSYTEAFF.

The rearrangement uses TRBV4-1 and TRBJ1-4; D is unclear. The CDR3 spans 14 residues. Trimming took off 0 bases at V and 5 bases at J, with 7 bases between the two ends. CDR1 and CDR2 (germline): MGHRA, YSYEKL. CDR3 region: CASSQERANEKLFF. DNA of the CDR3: TGCGCCAGCAGCCAAGAACGGGCAAATGAAAAACTGTTTTTT.

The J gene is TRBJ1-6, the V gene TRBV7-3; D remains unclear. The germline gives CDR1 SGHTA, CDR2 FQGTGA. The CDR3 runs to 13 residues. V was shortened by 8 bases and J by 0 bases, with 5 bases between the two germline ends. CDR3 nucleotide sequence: TGTGCCAGCCAAAGCTCCTATAATTCACCCCTCCACTTT. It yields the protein CASQSSYNSPLHF.

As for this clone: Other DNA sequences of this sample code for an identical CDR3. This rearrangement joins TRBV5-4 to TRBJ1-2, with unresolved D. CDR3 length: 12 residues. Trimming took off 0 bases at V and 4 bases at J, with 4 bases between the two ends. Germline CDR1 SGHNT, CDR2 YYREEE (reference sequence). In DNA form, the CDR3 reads TGTGCCAGCAGCTTGGACCGCTATGGCTACACCTTC. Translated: CASSLDRYGYTF.

The CDR3 DNA reads as TGTGCCAGCGGATGGAGAGCTAACTATGGCTACACCTTC. Its protein is CASGWRANYGYTF. The gene calls are TRBV5-4 and TRBJ1-2, with D unclear. The CDR3 totals 13 residues. V was clipped by 7 bases and J by 0 bases, with 10 bases between them. In germline, CDR1 is SGHNT, CDR2 YYREEE (reference sequence). The full variable domain, completed using reference TRBV5-4 and TRBJ1-2, is ETGVTQSPTHLIKTRGQQVTLRCSSQSGHNTVSWYQQALGQGPQFIFQYYREEENGRGNFPPRFSGLQFPNYSSELNVNALELDDSALYLCASGWRANYGYTFGSGTRLTVV.

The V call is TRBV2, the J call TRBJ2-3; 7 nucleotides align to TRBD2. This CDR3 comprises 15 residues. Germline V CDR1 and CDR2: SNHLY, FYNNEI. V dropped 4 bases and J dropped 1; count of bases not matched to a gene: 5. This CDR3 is CASSGRRGGTDTQYF. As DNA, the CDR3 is TGTGCCAGCAGTGGCCGTCGGGGGGGCACAGATACGCAGTATTTT.

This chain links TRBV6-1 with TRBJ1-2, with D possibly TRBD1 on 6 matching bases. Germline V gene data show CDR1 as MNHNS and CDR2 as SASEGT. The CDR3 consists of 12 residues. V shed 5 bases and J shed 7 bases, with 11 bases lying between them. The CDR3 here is CASSPQGSGYTF. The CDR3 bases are TGTGCCAGCAGTCCACAGGGTAGTGGCTACACCTTC.

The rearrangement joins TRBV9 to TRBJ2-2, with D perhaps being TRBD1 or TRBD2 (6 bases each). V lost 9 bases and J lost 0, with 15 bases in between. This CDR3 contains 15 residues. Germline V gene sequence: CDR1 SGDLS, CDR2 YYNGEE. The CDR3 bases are TGTGCCACGCGCCGGGGGCTCTCGAACACCGGGGAGCTGTTTTTT. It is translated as CATRRGLSNTGELFF. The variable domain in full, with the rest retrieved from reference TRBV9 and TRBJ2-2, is DSGVTQTPKHLITATGQRVTLRCSPRSGDLSVYWYQQSLDQGLQFLIQYYNGEERAKGNILERFSAQQFPDLHSELNLSSLELGDSALYFCATRRGLSNTGELFFGEGSRLTVL.

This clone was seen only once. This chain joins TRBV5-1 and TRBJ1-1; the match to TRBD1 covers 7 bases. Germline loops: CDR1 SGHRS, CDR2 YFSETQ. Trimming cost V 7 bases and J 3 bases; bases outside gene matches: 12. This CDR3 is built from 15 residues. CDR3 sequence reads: CASRPLGRGDTEAFF. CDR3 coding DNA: TGCGCCAGCCGTCCCCTGGGCAGGGGGGACACTGAAGCTTTCTTT.

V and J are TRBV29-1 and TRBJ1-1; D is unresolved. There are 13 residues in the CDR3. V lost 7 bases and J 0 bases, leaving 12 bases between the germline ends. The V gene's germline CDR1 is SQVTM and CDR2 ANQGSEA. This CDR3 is CSGTGNMNTEAFF. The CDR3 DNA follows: TGCAGCGGTACCGGGAACATGAACACTGAAGCTTTCTTT.

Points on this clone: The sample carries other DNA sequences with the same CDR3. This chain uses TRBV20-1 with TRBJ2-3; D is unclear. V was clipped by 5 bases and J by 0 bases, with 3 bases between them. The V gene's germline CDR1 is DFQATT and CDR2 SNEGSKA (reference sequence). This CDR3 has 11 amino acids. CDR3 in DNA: TGCAGTGCTTCGAGCACAGATACGCAGTATTTT. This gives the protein CSASSTDTQYF.

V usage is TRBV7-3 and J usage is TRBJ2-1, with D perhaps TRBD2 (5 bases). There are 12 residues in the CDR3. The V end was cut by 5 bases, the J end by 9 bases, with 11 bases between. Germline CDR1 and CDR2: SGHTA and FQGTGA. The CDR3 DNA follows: TGTGCCAGCAGCCGGGATCGGGTTGAGCAGTTCTTC. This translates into CASSRDRVEQFF. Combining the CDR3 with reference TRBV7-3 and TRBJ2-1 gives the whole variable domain GAGVSQTPSNKVTEKGKYVELRCDPISGHTALYWYRQSLGQGPEFLIYFQGTGAADDSGLPNDRFFAVRPEGSVSTLKIQRTERGDSAVYLCASSRDRVEQFFGPGTRLTVL.

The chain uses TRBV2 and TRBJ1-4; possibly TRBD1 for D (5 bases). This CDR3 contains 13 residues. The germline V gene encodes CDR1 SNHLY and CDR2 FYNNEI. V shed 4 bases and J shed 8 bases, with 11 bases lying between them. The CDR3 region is CASSVGTREKLFF. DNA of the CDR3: TGTGCCAGCAGTGTGGGGACGAGGGAAAAACTGTTTTTT.

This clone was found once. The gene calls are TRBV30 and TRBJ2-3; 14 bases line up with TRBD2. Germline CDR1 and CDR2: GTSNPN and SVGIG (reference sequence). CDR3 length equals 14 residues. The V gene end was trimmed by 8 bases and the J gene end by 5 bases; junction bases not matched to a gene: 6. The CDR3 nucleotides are TGTGCCCAGGGGACTAGCGGGAGTCTAGATACGCAGTATTTT. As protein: CAQGTSGSLDTQYF.

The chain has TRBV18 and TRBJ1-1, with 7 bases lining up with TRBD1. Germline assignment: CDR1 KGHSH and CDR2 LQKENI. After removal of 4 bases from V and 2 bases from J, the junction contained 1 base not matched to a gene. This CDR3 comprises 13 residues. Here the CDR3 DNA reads TGTGCCAGCTCACGGGACAGAAACACTGAAGCTTTCTTT. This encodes CASSRDRNTEAFF.

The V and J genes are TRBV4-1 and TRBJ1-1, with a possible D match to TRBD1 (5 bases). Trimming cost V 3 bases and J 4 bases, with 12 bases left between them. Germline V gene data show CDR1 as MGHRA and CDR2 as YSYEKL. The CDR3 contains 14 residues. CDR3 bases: TGCGCCAGCAGCCATAGATTCACAGGCACTGAAGCTTTCTTT. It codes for CASSHRFTGTEAFF.